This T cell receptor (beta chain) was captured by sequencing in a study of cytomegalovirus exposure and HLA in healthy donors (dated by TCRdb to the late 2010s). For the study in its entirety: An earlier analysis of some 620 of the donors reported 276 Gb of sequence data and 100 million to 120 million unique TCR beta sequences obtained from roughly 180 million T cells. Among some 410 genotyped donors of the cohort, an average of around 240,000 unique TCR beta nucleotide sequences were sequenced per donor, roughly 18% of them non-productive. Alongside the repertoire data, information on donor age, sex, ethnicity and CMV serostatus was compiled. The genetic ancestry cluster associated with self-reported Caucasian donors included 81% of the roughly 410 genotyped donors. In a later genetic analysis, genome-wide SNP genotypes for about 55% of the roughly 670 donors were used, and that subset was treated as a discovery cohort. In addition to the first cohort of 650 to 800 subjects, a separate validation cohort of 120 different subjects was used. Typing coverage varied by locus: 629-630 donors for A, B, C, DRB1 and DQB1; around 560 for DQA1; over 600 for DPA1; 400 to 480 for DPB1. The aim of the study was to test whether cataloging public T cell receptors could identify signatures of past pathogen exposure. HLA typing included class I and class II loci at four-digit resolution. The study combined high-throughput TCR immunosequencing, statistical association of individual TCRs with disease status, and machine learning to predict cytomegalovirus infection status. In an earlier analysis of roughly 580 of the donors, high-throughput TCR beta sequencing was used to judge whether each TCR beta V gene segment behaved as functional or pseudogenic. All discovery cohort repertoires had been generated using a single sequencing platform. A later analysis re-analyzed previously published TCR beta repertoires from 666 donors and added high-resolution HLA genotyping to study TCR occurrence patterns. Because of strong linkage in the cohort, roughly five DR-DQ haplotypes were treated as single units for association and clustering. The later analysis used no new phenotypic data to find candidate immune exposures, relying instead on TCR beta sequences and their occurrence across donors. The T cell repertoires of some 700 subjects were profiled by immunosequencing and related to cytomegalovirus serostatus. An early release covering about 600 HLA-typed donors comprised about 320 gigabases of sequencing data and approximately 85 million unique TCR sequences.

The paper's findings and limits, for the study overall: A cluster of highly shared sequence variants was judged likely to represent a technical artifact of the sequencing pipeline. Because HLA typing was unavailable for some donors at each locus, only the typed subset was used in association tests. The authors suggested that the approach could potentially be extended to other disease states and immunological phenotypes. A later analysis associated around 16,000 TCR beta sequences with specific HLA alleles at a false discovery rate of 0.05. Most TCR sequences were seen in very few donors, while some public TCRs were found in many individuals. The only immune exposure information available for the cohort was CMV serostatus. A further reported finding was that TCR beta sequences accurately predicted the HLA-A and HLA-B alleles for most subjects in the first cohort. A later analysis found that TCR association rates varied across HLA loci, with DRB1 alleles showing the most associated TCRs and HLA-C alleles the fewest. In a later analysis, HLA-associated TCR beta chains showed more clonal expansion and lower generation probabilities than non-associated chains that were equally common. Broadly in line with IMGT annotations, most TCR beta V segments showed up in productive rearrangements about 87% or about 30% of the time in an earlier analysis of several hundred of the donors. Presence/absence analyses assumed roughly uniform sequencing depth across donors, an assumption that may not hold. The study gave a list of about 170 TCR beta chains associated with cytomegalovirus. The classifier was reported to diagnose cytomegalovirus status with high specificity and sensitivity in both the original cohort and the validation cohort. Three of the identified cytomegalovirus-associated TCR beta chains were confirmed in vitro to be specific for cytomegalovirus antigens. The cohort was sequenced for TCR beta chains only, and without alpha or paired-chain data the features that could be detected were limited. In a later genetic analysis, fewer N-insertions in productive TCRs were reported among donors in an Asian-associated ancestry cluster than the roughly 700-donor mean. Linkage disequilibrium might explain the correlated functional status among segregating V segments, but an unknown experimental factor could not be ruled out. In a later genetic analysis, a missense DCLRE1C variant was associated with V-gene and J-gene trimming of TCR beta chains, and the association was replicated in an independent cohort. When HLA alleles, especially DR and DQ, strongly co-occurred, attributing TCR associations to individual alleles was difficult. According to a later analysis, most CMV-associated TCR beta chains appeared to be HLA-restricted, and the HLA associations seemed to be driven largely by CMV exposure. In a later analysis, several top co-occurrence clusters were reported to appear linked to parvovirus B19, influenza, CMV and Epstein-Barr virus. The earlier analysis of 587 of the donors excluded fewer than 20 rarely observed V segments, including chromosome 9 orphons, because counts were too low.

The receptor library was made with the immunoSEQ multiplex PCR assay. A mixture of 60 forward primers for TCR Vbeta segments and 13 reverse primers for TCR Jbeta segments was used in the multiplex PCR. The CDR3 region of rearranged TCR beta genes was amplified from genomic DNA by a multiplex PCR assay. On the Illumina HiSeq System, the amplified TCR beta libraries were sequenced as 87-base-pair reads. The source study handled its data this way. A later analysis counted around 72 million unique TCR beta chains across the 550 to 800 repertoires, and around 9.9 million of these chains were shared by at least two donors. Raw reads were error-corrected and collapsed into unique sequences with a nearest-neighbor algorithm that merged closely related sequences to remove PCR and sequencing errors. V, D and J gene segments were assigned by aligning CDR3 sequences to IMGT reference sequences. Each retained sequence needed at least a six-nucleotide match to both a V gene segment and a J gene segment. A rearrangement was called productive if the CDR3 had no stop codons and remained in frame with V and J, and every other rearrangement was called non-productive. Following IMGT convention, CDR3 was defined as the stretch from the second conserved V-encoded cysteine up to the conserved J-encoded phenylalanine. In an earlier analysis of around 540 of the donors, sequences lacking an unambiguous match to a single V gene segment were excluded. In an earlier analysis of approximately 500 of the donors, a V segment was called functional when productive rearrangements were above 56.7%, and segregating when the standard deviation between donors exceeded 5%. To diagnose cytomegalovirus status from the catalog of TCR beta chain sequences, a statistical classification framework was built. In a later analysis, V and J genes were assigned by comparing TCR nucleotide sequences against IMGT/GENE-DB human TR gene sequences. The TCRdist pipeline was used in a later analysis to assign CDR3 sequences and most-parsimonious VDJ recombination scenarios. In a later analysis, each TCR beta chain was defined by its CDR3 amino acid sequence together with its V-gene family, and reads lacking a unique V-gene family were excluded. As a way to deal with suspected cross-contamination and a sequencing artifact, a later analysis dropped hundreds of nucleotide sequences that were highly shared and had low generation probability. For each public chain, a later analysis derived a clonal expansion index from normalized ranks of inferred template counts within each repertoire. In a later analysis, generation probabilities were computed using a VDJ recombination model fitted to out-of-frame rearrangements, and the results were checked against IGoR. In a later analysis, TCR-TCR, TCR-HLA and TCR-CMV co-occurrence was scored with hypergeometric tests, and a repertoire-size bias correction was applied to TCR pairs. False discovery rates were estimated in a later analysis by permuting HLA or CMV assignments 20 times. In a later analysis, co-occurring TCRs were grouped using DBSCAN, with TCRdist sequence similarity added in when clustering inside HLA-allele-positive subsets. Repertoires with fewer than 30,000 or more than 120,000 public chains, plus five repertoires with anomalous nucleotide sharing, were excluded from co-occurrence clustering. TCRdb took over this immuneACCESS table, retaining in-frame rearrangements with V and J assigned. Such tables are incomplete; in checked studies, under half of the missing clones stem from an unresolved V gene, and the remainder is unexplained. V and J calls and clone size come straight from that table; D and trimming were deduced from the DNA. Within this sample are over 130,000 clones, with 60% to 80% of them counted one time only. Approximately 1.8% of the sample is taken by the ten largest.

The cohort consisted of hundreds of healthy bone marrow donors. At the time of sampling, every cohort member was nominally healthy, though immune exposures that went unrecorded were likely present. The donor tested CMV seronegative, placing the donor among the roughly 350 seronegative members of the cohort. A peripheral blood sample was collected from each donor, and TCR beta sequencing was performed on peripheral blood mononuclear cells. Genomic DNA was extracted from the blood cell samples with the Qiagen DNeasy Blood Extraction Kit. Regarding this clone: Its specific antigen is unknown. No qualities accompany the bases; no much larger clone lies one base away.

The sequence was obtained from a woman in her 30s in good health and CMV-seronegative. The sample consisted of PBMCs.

The DNA is TGTGCCACCAGCAGTAATGACAGGGGTATCGATCAGCCCCAGCATTTT. Translation gives CATSSNDRGIDQPQHF. Here the chain combines TRBV15 and TRBJ1-5, with TRBD1 identical over 8 junction bases. V is cut back by 3 bases and J by 5 bases, with 9 bases in the junction unmatched. The CDR3, from cysteine to phenylalanine, totals 16 residues. Solely the CDR3 DNA is kept, with 48 bases framed from the first base. Looking up the germline V gene (reference sequence) yields CDR1 LNHNV and CDR2 YYDKDF.